This entry describes one T cell receptor (beta chain). Its target is not known. The data belong to a study of CD8 T cells in Susac syndrome. Study findings and constraints: The study acknowledged a relatively small number of individuals in its TCR sequencing and HLA analysis. Across the total CD8+ repertoires, sixteen Susac-specific public clones were found. The CD8+ TEMRA repertoires yielded about five such clones.

Random-hexamer reverse transcription was applied to about 0.45 to 1 ug RNA. TCRdb itself ran the immunoSEQ multiplex PCR reads through MiXCR, one entry per CDR3 protein. The sample lists 100,000 to 110,000 distinct CDR3 sequences, 95% seen once, with 0.3% in the top ten. Trimming stripped 5 bases from V and 1 base from J, with 12 bases between. The CDR3 covers 15 residues. The germline CDR1 and CDR2 sequences are LNHDA and SQIVND (reference sequence). Sequencing was done on a sample of CD8+ T cells from PBMCs. The chain carries TRBV19 and TRBJ1-5; D gene unclear. The receptor was isolated from a human donor with Susac syndrome. The CDR3 DNA reads as TGTGCCAGTAGTCCTCGTGAGCCCAGCAATCAGCCCCAGCATTTT. Its translation is CASSPREPSNQPQHF.